This T cell receptor (beta chain) derives from a study of blood T cells in healthy people across ages. No fewer than 7 million PBMCs went into each sample. The CDR3 length is 14 residues. Trimming stripped 2 bases from V and 4 bases from J, with 9 bases between. Germline V gene sequence: CDR1 ENHRY, CDR2 SYGVKD. A sample-barcoded 5' primer and a J-beta primer mix were used in a second PCR of roughly 7 to 11 cycles. Each cDNA molecule carried a tag from a template-switch adaptor that contained 12 random nucleotides. TCRdb called the 5' RACE reads again in MiXCR, with one record for every CDR3 protein. Of about 1,800,000 distinct CDR3 sequences detected, approximately 30% appear once; the ten largest clones hold 7.7%.

The chain has TRBV10-3 and TRBJ1-5; D unresolved. Specimen: blood. The clonotype originates from a young woman in good health. The chain's CDR3 is CAISEGVGNQPQHF. CDR3 nucleotide sequence: TGTGCCATCAGTGAGGGAGTAGGTAATCAGCCCCAGCATTTT.